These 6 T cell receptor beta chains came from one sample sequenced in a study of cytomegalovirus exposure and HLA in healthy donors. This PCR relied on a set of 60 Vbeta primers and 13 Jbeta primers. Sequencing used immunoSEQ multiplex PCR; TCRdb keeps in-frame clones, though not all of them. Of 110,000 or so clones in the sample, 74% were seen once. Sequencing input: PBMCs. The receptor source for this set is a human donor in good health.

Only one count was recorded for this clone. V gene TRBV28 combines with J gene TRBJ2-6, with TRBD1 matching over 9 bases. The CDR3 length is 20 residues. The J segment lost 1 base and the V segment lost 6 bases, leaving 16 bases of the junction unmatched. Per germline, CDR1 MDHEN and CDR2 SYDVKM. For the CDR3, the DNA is TGTGCCAGCAGGCGCCTCAGGTGGACAGGGGATCGGTCTGGGGCCAACGTCCTGACTTTC. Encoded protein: CASRRLRWTGDRSGANVLTF.

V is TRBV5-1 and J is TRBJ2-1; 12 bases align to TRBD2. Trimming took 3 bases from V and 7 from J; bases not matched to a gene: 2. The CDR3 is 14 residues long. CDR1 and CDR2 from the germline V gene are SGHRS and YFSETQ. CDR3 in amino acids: CASSSSGRGNEQFF. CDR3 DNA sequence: TGCGCCAGCAGCTCTAGCGGGAGGGGGAATGAGCAGTTCTTC.

The CDR3 coding sequence is TGTGCCACCCGAGAACCCTTCCAATTGTATGGCTACACCTTC. This translates into CATREPFQLYGYTF. The chain recombines TRBV6-5 with TRBJ1-2; D unclear. V was pared by 10 bases and J by 5 bases, with 20 bases between. Germline V gene lookup returns CDR1 MNHEY and CDR2 SVGAGI. There are 14 residues in the CDR3.

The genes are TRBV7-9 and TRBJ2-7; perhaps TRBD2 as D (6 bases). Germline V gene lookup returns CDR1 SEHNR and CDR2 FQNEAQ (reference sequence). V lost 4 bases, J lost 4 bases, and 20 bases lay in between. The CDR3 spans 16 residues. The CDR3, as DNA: TGTGCCAGCAGCTCAGTCGGGGGATTCCTTATGTACGAGCAGTACTTC. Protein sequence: CASSSVGGFLMYEQYF.

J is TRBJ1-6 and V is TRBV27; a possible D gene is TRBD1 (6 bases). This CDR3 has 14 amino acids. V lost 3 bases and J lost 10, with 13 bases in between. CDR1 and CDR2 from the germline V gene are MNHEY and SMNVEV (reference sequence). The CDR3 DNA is TGTGCCAGCAGTTTGAACCAGGGGCGATCACCCCTCCACTTT. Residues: CASSLNQGRSPLHF.

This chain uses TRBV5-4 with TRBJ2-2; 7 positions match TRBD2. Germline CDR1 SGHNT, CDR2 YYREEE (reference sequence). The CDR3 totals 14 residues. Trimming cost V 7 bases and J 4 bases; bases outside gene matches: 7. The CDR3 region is CASRASGGTGELFF. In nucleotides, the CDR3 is TGTGCCAGCCGAGCTAGCGGTGGCACCGGGGAGCTGTTTTTT.